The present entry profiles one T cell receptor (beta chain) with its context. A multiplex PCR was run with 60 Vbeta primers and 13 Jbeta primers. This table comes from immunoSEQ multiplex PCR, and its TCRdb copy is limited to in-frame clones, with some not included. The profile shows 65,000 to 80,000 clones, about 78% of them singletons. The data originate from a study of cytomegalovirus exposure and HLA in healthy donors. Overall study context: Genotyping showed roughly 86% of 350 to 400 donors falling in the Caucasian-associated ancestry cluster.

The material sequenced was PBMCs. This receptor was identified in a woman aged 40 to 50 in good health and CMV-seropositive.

Written as DNA, the CDR3 is TGTGCCAGCAGCTTTGACTCGGATCAGCCCCAGCATTTT. Residues: CASSFDSDQPQHF. The chain uses TRBV7-2 and TRBJ1-5; no firm D call. V shed 3 bases and J shed 5 bases, with 8 bases lying between them. Germline-derived CDR1 and CDR2 are SGHTA and FQGNSA. This CDR3 has 13 amino acids.